This TCR beta chain derives from a study of patients and donors after allogeneic stem cell transplantation. TCRdb re-derived calls from the RT-PCR reads in MiXCR, one entry per CDR3 protein. The sample records about 960,000 distinct CDR3 sequences, about a sixth being singletons. Trimming cost V 0 bases and J 2 bases, with 8 bases left between them. The germline gives CDR1 LGHNA, CDR2 YSLEER. CDR3 length equals 16 residues. This clonotype was found a few times. The gene calls are TRBV4-3 and TRBJ2-6; D is unclear. Sample: blood, either unsorted or a sorted T cell fraction (not recorded which). The receptor comes from a human donor who was either an allogeneic HSCT recipient or a stem cell or donor lymphocyte infusion donor (not recorded which). It is not recorded whose cells these are; they may come from a transplant donor. CDR3 protein: CASSQDLPTGANVLTF. The CDR3 nucleotides are TGCGCCAGCAGCCAAGATCTCCCGACTGGGGCCAACGTCCTGACTTTC.